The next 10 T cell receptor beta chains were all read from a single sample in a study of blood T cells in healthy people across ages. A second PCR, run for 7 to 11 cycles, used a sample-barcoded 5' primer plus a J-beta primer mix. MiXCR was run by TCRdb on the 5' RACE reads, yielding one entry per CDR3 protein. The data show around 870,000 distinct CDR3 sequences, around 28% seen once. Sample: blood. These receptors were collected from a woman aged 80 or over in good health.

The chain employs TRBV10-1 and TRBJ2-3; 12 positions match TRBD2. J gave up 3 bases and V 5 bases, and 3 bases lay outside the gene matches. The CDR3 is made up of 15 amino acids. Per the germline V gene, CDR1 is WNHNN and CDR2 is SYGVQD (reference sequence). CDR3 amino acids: CASSPSGRETDTQYF. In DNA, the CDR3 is TGCGCCAGCAGTCCTAGCGGGAGGGAAACAGATACGCAGTATTTT.

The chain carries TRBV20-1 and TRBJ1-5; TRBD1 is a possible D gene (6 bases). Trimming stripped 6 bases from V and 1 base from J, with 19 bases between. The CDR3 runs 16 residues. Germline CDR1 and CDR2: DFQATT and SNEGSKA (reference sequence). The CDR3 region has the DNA TGCAGTGCGTGGATAGGGGGAAGCTCAAGCAATCAGCCCCAGCATTTT. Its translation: CSAWIGGSSSNQPQHF.

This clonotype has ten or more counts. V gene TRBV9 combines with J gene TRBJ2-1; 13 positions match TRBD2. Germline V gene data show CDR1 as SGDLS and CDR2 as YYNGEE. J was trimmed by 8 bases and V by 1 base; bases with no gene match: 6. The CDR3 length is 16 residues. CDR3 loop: CASSVTRGTSGDEQFF. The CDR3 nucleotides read TGTGCCAGCAGCGTAACGCGCGGGACTAGCGGGGATGAGCAGTTCTTC.

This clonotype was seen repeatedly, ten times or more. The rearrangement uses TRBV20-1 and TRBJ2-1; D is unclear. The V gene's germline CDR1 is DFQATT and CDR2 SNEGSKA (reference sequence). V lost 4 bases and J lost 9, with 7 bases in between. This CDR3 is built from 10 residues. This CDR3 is CSANLREQFF. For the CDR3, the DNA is TGCAGTGCTAATTTGCGTGAGCAGTTCTTC.

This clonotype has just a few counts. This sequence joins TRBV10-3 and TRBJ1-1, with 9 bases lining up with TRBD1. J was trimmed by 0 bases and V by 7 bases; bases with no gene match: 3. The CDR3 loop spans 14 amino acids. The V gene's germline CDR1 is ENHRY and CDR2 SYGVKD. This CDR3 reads CAIKGQGMNTEAFF. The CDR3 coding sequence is TGTGCCATCAAGGGACAGGGAATGAACACTGAAGCTTTCTTT.

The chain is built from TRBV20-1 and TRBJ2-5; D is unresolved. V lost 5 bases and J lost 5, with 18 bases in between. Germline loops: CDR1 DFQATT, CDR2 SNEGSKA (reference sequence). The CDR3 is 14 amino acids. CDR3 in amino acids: CSAWGDISRETQYF. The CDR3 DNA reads TGCAGTGCTTGGGGTGACATCTCCCGGGAGACCCAGTACTTC.

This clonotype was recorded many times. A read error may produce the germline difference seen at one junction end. For the CDR3, the DNA is TGCAGTGCTGGAGAGCGGACACTGTATGGCTACACCTTC. It translates to CSAGERTLYGYTF. The V call is TRBV20-1, the J call TRBJ1-2; tentative D call: TRBD1 (5 bases). There are 13 residues in the CDR3. Germline CDR1 reads DFQATT; CDR2 reads SNEGSKA (reference sequence).

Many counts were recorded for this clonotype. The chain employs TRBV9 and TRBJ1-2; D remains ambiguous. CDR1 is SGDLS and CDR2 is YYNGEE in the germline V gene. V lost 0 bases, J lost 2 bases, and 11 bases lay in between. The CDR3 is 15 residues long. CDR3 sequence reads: CASSVDLGSNYGYTF. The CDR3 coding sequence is TGTGCCAGCAGCGTAGATCTGGGGTCCAACTATGGCTACACCTTC.

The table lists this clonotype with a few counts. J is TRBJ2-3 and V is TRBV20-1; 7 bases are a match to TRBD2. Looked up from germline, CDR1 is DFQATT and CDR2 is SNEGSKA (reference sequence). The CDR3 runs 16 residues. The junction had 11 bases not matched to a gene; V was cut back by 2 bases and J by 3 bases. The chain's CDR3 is CSARRAGYPLTDTQYF. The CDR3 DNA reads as TGCAGTGCTAGACGAGCGGGGTACCCTTTGACAGATACGCAGTATTTT.

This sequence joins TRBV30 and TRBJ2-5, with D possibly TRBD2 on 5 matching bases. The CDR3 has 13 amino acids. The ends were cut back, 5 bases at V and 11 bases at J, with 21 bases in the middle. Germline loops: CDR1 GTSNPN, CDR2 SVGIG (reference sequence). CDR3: CAWEGMPRGEQYF. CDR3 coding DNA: TGTGCCTGGGAGGGAATGCCCCGTGGAGAGCAGTACTTC.